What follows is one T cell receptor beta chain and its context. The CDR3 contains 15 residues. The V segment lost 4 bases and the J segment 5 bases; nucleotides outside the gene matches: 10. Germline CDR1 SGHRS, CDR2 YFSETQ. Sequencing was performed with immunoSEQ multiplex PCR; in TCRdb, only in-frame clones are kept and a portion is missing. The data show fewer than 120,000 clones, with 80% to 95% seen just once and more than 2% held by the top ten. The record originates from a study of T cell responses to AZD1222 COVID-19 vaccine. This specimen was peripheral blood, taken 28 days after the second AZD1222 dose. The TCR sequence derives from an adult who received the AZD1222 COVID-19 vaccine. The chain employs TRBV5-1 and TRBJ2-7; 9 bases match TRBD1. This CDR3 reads CASSKEGQGFHEQYF. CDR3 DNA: TGCGCCAGCAGCAAGGAAGGACAGGGGTTTCACGAGCAGTACTTC.